Shown below are 17 T cell receptor beta chains from a single sample sequenced in a study of blood T cell repertoires in COVID-19. This table comes from immunoSEQ multiplex PCR, and its TCRdb copy is limited to in-frame clones, with some not included. Of about 340,000 clones listed, approximately 91% were seen once; the top ten hold about 7%. The sample consisted of peripheral blood. These receptors all come from a woman in her 70s with COVID-19, enrolled during active disease.

This clone was observed a single time. This chain joins TRBV3-1 (or the pseudogene TRBV3-2) and TRBJ2-1; weak D call: TRBD1 (5 bases). CDR3 length equals 16 residues. With 0 bases removed from V and 0 bases from J, the gap between germline ends came to 9 bases. The germline V gene has CDR1 LGHDT and CDR2 YNNKEL (reference sequence). The CDR3 region is CASSQEGHFSYNEQFF. The CDR3 DNA is TGTGCCAGCAGCCAAGAAGGACACTTCTCCTACAATGAGCAGTTCTTC.

The gene calls are TRBV18 and TRBJ1-4; 9 bases agree with TRBD1. Germline values: CDR1 KGHSH, CDR2 LQKENI. The CDR3 loop spans 14 amino acids. The junction had 2 bases not matched to a gene; V was cut back by 2 bases and J by 7 bases. CDR3 DNA: TGTGCCAGCTCACCAGGGACAGGGTTTGAAAAACTGTTTTTT. Its protein is CASSPGTGFEKLFF.

The J gene is TRBJ1-1, the V gene TRBV5-6, with 11 positions matching TRBD1. The CDR3 totals 16 residues. With 1 base clipped from V and 1 base from J, the junction kept 3 bases outside the gene matches. Germline V gene lookup returns CDR1 SGHDT and CDR2 YYEEEE. The CDR3 nucleotides are TGTGCCAGCAGCTTGAGGGACAGGGGGTGGAACACTGAAGCTTTCTTT. Protein sequence: CASSLRDRGWNTEAFF.

The chain is built from TRBV3-1 (or the pseudogene TRBV3-2) and TRBJ2-7; the D gene is possibly TRBD1 (6 bases). The CDR3 has 14 amino acids. Germline-derived CDR1 and CDR2 are LGHDT and YNNKEL (reference sequence). The V gene lost 7 bases and the J gene lost 0 bases, with 13 bases spanning the gap. The CDR3 DNA reads as TGTGCCAGCACCGTGAGGGGGAGCTCCTACGAGCAGTACTTC. Translating it yields CASTVRGSSYEQYF.

The chain recombines TRBV6-1 with TRBJ1-1; 10 bases fit TRBD1. This CDR3 region has 16 residues. The V segment lost 3 bases and the J segment 1 base; nucleotides outside the gene matches: 5. Germline V gene lookup returns CDR1 MNHNS and CDR2 SASEGT. This chain's CDR3 is CASSETGGAGNTEAFF. Written as DNA, the CDR3 is TGTGCCAGCAGTGAGACAGGGGGCGCGGGGAACACTGAAGCTTTCTTT.

The rearrangement links TRBV19 to TRBJ1-6; 8 positions agree with TRBD1. V gave up 7 bases and J gave up 7 bases; unmatched junction bases: 6. Germline V gene sequence: CDR1 LNHDA, CDR2 SQIVND (reference sequence). This CDR3 is 14 amino acids long. CDR3 in amino acids: CASTRTGGNSPLHF. CDR3 DNA: TGTGCCAGTACCCGTACAGGGGGAAATTCACCCCTCCACTTT.

This chain links TRBV25-1 with TRBJ1-2; 7 bases match TRBD1. This CDR3 has 15 amino acids. Trimming removed 3 bases from V and 2 bases from J; junction bases left unmatched: 6. Germline V CDR1 and CDR2: MGHDK, SYGVNS. CDR3 sequence reads: CASSDSTGPNYGYTF. The CDR3, as DNA: TGTGCCAGCAGTGACTCGACAGGGCCGAACTATGGCTACACCTTC.

The V gene is TRBV6-2 or TRBV6-3, the J gene TRBJ1-2, with 12 bases aligning to TRBD1. The germline gives CDR1 MNHEY, CDR2 SVGEGT. The CDR3 covers 16 residues. After removal of 4 bases from V and 6 bases from J, the junction contained 9 bases not matched to a gene. The CDR3 DNA reads as TGTGCCAGCAGTTCCGGGACAGGGGGCATCCTTAATGGCTACACCTTC. Its protein product is CASSSGTGGILNGYTF.

This clone showed up just once. The chain uses TRBV12-3 or TRBV12-4 and TRBJ1-1; TRBD1 aligns across 12 bases. J lost 9 bases, V lost 6 bases, and 5 bases had no gene match. This CDR3 is 13 amino acids long. The CDR3 loop reads CASSPGTGGQAFF. Written as DNA, the CDR3 is TGTGCCAGCAGCCCCGGGACAGGGGGCCAAGCTTTCTTT.

The chain couples TRBV28 to TRBJ1-1; D ambiguous. The CDR3 totals 13 residues. Germline V gene sequence: CDR1 MDHEN, CDR2 SYDVKM. V lost 3 bases to trimming and J lost 1 base, with 6 bases between them. The CDR3 loop reads CASSFSRNTEAFF. The DNA of the CDR3 is TGTGCCAGCAGTTTTTCCCGGAACACTGAAGCTTTCTTT.

The rearrangement joins TRBV28 to TRBJ1-5; D may be TRBD1 (5 bases). CDR1 is MDHEN and CDR2 is SYDVKM in the germline V gene. CDR3 length: 17 amino acids. V was shortened by 5 bases and J by 5 bases, with 22 bases between the two germline ends. The CDR3 DNA reads TGTGCCAGCAGTCCGGCCTCGAGACGGCGGGGCGATCAGCCCCAGCATTTT. Residues: CASSPASRRRGDQPQHF. Together with reference TRBV28 and TRBJ1-5, the CDR3 gives the full variable domain: DVKVTQSSRYLVKRTGEKVFLECVQDMDHENMFWYRQDPGLGLRLIYFSYDVKMKEKGDIPEGYSVSREKKERFSLILESASTNQTSMYLCASSPASRRRGDQPQHFGDGTRLSIL.

This clone was observed once. The chain uses TRBV30 and TRBJ1-5; D gene uncertain. Deletions cut 0 bases from V and 0 bases from J, with 3 bases between. Germline CDR1 reads GTSNPN; CDR2 reads SVGIG (reference sequence). This CDR3 has 13 residues. CDR3 nucleotides: TGTGCCTGGAGTGTTAATAGCAATCAGCCCCAGCATTTT. Translating it yields CAWSVNSNQPQHF.

Points on this clone: Other DNA sequences in the same sample also yield this CDR3. This chain connects TRBV24-1 to TRBJ2-1, with 7 bases aligning to TRBD1. CDR1 KGHDR and CDR2 SFDVKD come from the germline V gene. There are 15 residues in the CDR3. Trimming at V came to 3 bases and at J to 4 bases, leaving 5 bases not matched to a gene. DNA for the CDR3: TGTGCCACCAGTGATCCCAGACAGGGTTACAATGAGCAGTTCTTC. This codes for CATSDPRQGYNEQFF.

This sequence joins TRBV6-5 and TRBJ1-2, with D maybe TRBD1 (6 bases). Germline V lookup: CDR1 MNHEY, CDR2 SVGAGI. This CDR3 spans 15 amino acids. The germline V and J ends were trimmed by 0 bases and 4 bases, with 12 bases remaining between them. The CDR3 sequence: CASSYSMGAAYGYTF. CDR3 nucleotide sequence: TGTGCCAGCAGTTACTCGATGGGGGCTGCCTATGGCTACACCTTC.

DNA for the CDR3: TGTGCCAGCAGCGTAGGGACTAGCGACATTCAGTACTTC. Protein: CASSVGTSDIQYF. V is TRBV9 and J is TRBJ2-4; 9 bases are shared with TRBD2. V shed 0 bases and J 8 bases; nucleotides not matched to a gene: 0. The length of the CDR3 is 13 residues. Germline loops: CDR1 SGDLS, CDR2 YYNGEE.

The rearrangement links TRBV19 to TRBJ1-2; no clear D. The V gene lost 3 bases and the J gene lost 2 bases, with 13 bases spanning the gap. CDR3 length: 15 amino acids. Germline V lookup: CDR1 LNHDA, CDR2 SQIVND (reference sequence). CDR3 bases: TGTGCCAGTAGTATCCTGATGGCACTAAACTATGGCTACACCTTC. Its translation is CASSILMALNYGYTF.

The V and J genes are TRBV1 and TRBJ2-3; the D call TRBD1 from the table was never checked on the DNA. TRBV1 is described as a pseudogene. The CDR3 extends over 16 amino acids. The CDR3 loop reads CTSSQDVTRDTDTQYF. CDR3 sequence (DNA): TGCACCAGCAGCCAAGATGTGACCAGGGACACAGATACGCAGTATTTT.